This entry is about one TCR beta chain. Antigen unknown. The data were taken from a study of cytomegalovirus exposure and HLA in healthy donors. Primers for the PCR totalled 60 Vbeta and 13 Jbeta. The repertoire was sequenced with immunoSEQ multiplex PCR; TCRdb's copy has only in-frame clones and lacks some. Of 100,000 or so clones listed, around 85% are singletons. The CDR3 has 15 residues. The germline gives CDR1 SEHNR, CDR2 FQNEAQ (reference sequence). With 8 bases clipped from V and 0 bases from J, the junction kept 9 bases outside the gene matches. Notes on the study in general: With high specificity and sensitivity, the classifier reportedly diagnosed cytomegalovirus status.

The clonotype comes from a man aged 18 to 35 in good health and CMV-seronegative. The specimen sequenced was PBMCs. The chain recombines TRBV7-9 with TRBJ1-2, with 7 bases fitting TRBD1. The CDR3 sequence: CASGDSAGANYGYTF. The CDR3 nucleotides read TGTGCCAGCGGGGACAGCGCTGGGGCTAACTATGGCTACACCTTC.